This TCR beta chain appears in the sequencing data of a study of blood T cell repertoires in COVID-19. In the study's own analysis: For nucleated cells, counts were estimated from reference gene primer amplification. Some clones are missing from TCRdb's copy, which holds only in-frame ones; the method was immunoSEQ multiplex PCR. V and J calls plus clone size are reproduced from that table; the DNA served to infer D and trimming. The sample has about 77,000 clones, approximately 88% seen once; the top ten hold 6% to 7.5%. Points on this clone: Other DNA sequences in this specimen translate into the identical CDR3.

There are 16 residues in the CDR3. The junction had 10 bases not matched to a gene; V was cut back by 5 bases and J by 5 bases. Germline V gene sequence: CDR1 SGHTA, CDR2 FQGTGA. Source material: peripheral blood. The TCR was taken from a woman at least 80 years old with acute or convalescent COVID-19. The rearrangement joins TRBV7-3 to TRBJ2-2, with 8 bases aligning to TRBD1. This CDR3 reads CASSDPGQGETGELFF. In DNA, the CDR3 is TGTGCCAGCAGCGACCCAGGACAGGGAGAGACCGGGGAGCTGTTTTTT.